This entry is about one T cell receptor (beta chain). These data belong to a study of T cell responses to AZD1222 COVID-19 vaccine. The data were produced by immunoSEQ multiplex PCR, yet TCRdb's version contains in-frame clones alone and is incomplete. The table has about 140,000 clones, approximately 84% seen once; the top ten hold about 4%. The sequence was obtained from an adult in good health. The material was peripheral blood, obtained on day 0 of AZD1222 vaccination.

CDR3 residues: CASSQRRPGANVLTF. Written as DNA, the CDR3 is TGTGCCAGCAGCCAACGGAGACCTGGGGCCAACGTCCTGACTTTC. The rearrangement joins TRBV7-2 to TRBJ2-6; D not resolved. Trimming took 5 bases from V and 2 from J, leaving 10 bases between them. The CDR3 has 15 amino acids. CDR1 is SGHTA, CDR2 FQGNSA, per germline.